A single sample gave rise to the 7 T cell receptor beta chains below, sequenced in a study of T cell clonality in common variable immunodeficiency. Using immunoSEQ multiplex PCR, the repertoire was profiled, and TCRdb retains in-frame clones only, with some absent. This repertoire holds 50,000 to 60,000 clones, and none appear only once. Sequenced sample: peripheral blood mononuclear cells. The receptors stem from a person aged 18 to 75 in good health.

This clone was counted at least ten times. Read sequence stops 3 residues before the CDR3 end, and the germline J gene provides the missing end. The V gene is TRBV3-1 (or the pseudogene TRBV3-2), the J gene TRBJ1-2, with 8 bases identical to TRBD1. Germline V CDR1 and CDR2: LGHDT, YNNKEL (reference sequence). V shed 2 bases, J shed 5 bases, and the junction held 4 bases outside the gene matches. The CDR3 contains 14 residues. This chain's CDR3 is CASSQYRGVYGYTF. Partial CDR3 DNA: TGTGCCAGCAGCCAATACAGGGGGGTATATGGC.

This clone was seen ten or more times. Sequencing ends 3 residues short of the CDR3 end; the germline J gene provides the rest. V is TRBV7-8 and J is TRBJ1-2; TRBD1 agrees at 7 bases. V dropped 5 bases and J dropped 5; count of bases not matched to a gene: 11. CDR1 is SGHVS and CDR2 is FQNEAQ in the germline V gene. The CDR3 is 15 amino acids. This chain's CDR3 is CASSPSGTETYGYTF. CDR3 DNA (partial): TGTGCCAGCAGCCCAAGCGGGACAGAAACATATGGC.

This clone was picked up many times. The CDR3 extends 3 residues past the end of the read, so its final part is completed from the germline J gene. This sequence joins TRBV7-9 and TRBJ1-1; D is possibly TRBD1 (6 bases). This CDR3 region has 15 residues. V dropped 5 bases and J dropped 0 bases, with 13 bases sitting between them. Germline V gives CDR1 SEHNR, CDR2 FQNEAQ (reference sequence). The CDR3 protein is CASSHGQIMNTEAFF. CDR3 DNA, as far as it was read: TGTGCCAGCAGCCACGGACAGATTATGAACACTGAA.

This clone has at least ten counts. The CDR3 end is not reached by the read, which stops 3 residues before it; the germline J gene fills it in. The rearrangement uses TRBV5-4 and TRBJ2-7, with D possibly TRBD1 on 5 matching bases. The CDR3 runs 14 residues. With 0 bases removed from V and 2 bases from J, the gap between germline ends came to 9 bases. Germline loops: CDR1 SGHNT, CDR2 YYREEE (reference sequence). The DNA read from the CDR3 is TGTGCCAGCAGCTTGGGAGACAGAGCCTACGAG. It encodes CASSLGDRAYE. The full-length CDR3 reads as CASSLGDRAYEQYF.

There are many counts of this clone. The missing CDR3 end, 3 residues past where the read stops, is filled in from the germline J gene. This rearrangement joins TRBV5-1 to TRBJ2-3; 8 nucleotides match TRBD2. Germline V gives CDR1 SGHRS, CDR2 YFSETQ. This CDR3 is built from 15 residues. V shed 4 bases, J shed 1 base, and the junction held 5 bases outside the gene matches. The CDR3 here is CASSREGLGTDTQYF. The CDR3 DNA, read in part, is TGCGCCAGCAGCCGGGAGGGGCTTGGCACAGATACG.

The sample holds many counts of this clone. The read stops 3 residues short of the end of the CDR3; the missing end is completed from the germline J gene. The gene calls are TRBV19 and TRBJ1-1; 8 nucleotides line up with TRBD1. J lost 1 base, V lost 5 bases, and 9 bases had no gene match. This CDR3 is built from 16 residues. Germline CDR1 and CDR2: LNHDA and SQIVND (reference sequence). The sequenced CDR3 bases are TGTGCCAGTAGTGATCCGGGACAGGCGAAGAACACTGAA. This codes for CASSDPGQAKNTE. The entire CDR3 reads CASSDPGQAKNTEAFF.

This clone has a count of ten or more. The read is 3 residues too short to cover the CDR3 end, so that end is filled in from the germline J gene. This chain joins TRBV29-1 and TRBJ2-1, with D maybe TRBD1 (6 bases). CDR3 length equals 13 residues. Trimming cost V 4 bases and J 6 bases, with 13 bases left between them. Germline CDR1 reads SQVTM; CDR2 reads ANQGSEA. The sequenced part of the CDR3 DNA is TGCAGCGTTGGAAAGGGACAACCCAATGAG. Its translation is CSVGKGQPNE. The CDR3 reads in full as CSVGKGQPNEQFF.